Following are 18 T cell receptor beta chains from one sample sequenced in a study of T cell changes during pregnancy in multiple sclerosis. TCRdb's copy holds only in-frame clones and misses some; the assay was immunoSEQ multiplex PCR. The data show about 92,000 clones, with about 92% seen just once and about 1.5% held by the top ten. The source was peripheral blood, collected in the first trimester of pregnancy. These receptors came from a female donor with multiple sclerosis, enrolled in a pregnancy study.

Remarks on this clone: The junction shows a germline mismatch at one end, possibly a read error. CDR3 coding DNA: TGTGCTAGCACGCGGGATATAAAGGAGACCCAGTACTTC. Translation gives CASTRDIKETQYF. V gene TRBV2 combines with J gene TRBJ2-5; tentatively, D is TRBD2 (6 bases). CDR3 length: 13 amino acids. Germline lookup yields CDR1 SNHLY and CDR2 FYNNEI.

The rearrangement links TRBV9 to TRBJ2-5, with a weak D call TRBD1 (5 bases). Deletions cut 4 bases from V and 1 base from J, with 14 bases between. CDR3 size: 15 residues. Germline V gene lookup returns CDR1 SGDLS and CDR2 YYNGEE. DNA for the CDR3: TGTGCCAGCAGCCCCCAACAGGTCCCCCAAGAGACCCAGTACTTC. Its protein is CASSPQQVPQETQYF. Full variable domain (remainder filled in from reference TRBV9 and TRBJ2-5): DSGVTQTPKHLITATGQRVTLRCSPRSGDLSVYWYQQSLDQGLQFLIQYYNGEERAKGNILERFSAQQFPDLHSELNLSSLELGDSALYFCASSPQQVPQETQYFGPGTRLLVL.

The sample holds one count of this clone. The rearrangement uses TRBV5-1 and TRBJ2-7; 15 bases line up with TRBD2. J was trimmed by 7 bases and V by 0 bases; bases with no gene match: 2. The CDR3 sequence is 15 residues long. CDR1 SGHRS and CDR2 YFSETQ come from the germline V gene. This CDR3 is CASSLDGTSGREQYF. DNA for the CDR3: TGCGCCAGCAGCTTGGACGGGACTAGCGGGAGGGAGCAGTACTTC.

V is TRBV30 and J is TRBJ2-5; 7 bases align to TRBD2. J gave up 0 bases and V 4 bases, and 5 bases lay outside the gene matches. The CDR3 extends over 14 amino acids. Per the germline V gene, CDR1 is GTSNPN and CDR2 is SVGIG (reference sequence). The CDR3 protein is CAWTSGRYQETQYF. CDR3 coding DNA: TGTGCCTGGACTAGCGGAAGGTACCAAGAGACCCAGTACTTC.

This CDR3 is CASSPQGGLNQPQHF. In DNA, the CDR3 is TGCGCCAGCAGCCCTCAGGGGGGCCTCAATCAGCCCCAGCATTTT. This chain joins TRBV4-1 and TRBJ1-5, with TRBD1 matching 7 bases. This CDR3 comprises 15 residues. J lost 3 bases, V lost 4 bases, and 6 bases had no gene match. The germline CDR1 and CDR2 sequences are MGHRA and YSYEKL.

This chain links TRBV12-2 with TRBJ2-7; TRBD2 was called by the table and not checked on the DNA. TRBV12-2 is classified as a pseudogene. CDR3 length equals 16 residues. The CDR3, as DNA: TGTGCAAGTCGCTTAGGGGGGACTAGCGGGAGGGACGAGCAGTACTTC. Its protein product is CASRLGGTSGRDEQYF.

On this clone: A read error may account for a junction end that differs from germline. V is TRBV28 and J is TRBJ1-5; 7 bases line up with TRBD1. The CDR3 is made up of 15 amino acids. The germline gives CDR1 MDHEN, CDR2 SYDVKM. The DNA for the CDR3 is TGCGCCAGCAGTCTCGCAGGGACAGGCAATCAGCCCCAGCATTTT. It yields the protein CASSLAGTGNQPQHF. Based on the CDR3 plus reference TRBV28 and TRBJ1-5, the full variable domain is DVKVTQSSRYLVKRTGEKVFLECVQDMDHENMFWYRQDPGLGLRLIYFSYDVKMKEKGDIPEGYSVSREKKERFSLILESASTNQTSMYLCASSLAGTGNQPQHFGDGTRLSIL.

The chain is built from TRBV18 and TRBJ2-2; 11 bases agree with TRBD2. Germline V gene data show CDR1 as KGHSH and CDR2 as LQKENI. After removal of 6 bases from V and 4 bases from J, the junction contained 7 bases not matched to a gene. The CDR3 runs 16 residues. The DNA of the CDR3 is TGTGCCAGCTCCTATCTAGCGGGAGGAAGCACCGGGGAGCTGTTTTTT. It yields the protein CASSYLAGGSTGELFF.

The rearrangement uses TRBV6-5 and TRBJ2-7; TRBD1 agrees at 7 bases. The CDR3 has 16 amino acids. Germline CDR1 MNHEY, CDR2 SVGAGI. After removal of 2 bases from V and 0 bases from J, the junction contained 7 bases not matched to a gene. CDR3 sequence (DNA): TGTGCCAGCAGTTACCCTAGACAGGGCAGCTCCTACGAGCAGTACTTC. It translates to CASSYPRQGSSYEQYF.

V is TRBV4-1 and J is TRBJ1-4; D may be TRBD1 (5 bases). V lost 6 bases to trimming and J lost 2 bases, with 10 bases between them. Per germline, CDR1 MGHRA and CDR2 YSYEKL. The CDR3 has 14 residues. The CDR3 DNA follows: TGCGCCAGCAGTACGGACATTACTAATGAAAAACTGTTTTTT. Translated, it gives CASSTDITNEKLFF.

This clone has a single count. The CDR3: CASTEGLYGGYEQYF. The CDR3 DNA reads TGCGCCAGCACCGAGGGTCTCTACGGGGGCTACGAGCAGTACTTC. The rearrangement links TRBV5-1 to TRBJ2-7, with a tentative D call TRBD2 (6 bases). CDR1 is SGHRS, CDR2 YFSETQ, per germline. The CDR3 is 15 residues long. The V gene lost 6 bases and the J gene lost 3 bases, with 19 bases spanning the gap.

V gene TRBV5-1 combines with J gene TRBJ1-5; D gene ambiguous. The V and J ends lost 0 bases and 6 bases respectively, with 7 bases between them. This CDR3 region has 13 residues. Germline V gives CDR1 SGHRS, CDR2 YFSETQ. CDR3 region: CASSLAGSQPQHF. The CDR3 DNA follows: TGCGCCAGCAGCTTGGCCGGGAGTCAGCCCCAGCATTTT.

This chain links TRBV6-1 with TRBJ2-5; D gene ambiguous. In germline, CDR1 is MNHNS, CDR2 SASEGT. The V end lost 6 bases, the J end lost 4 bases, and 6 bases lay between the germline ends. CDR3 size: 11 residues. DNA of the CDR3: TGTGCCAGCAGCTTCTTAGAGACCCAGTACTTC. Its protein is CASSFLETQYF.

The chain uses TRBV5-1 and TRBJ2-5; D is possibly TRBD2 (5 bases). CDR3 length: 15 amino acids. V was trimmed by 10 bases and J by 1 base, leaving 20 bases between them. Germline CDR1 and CDR2: SGHRS and YFSETQ. CDR3 bases: TGCGCCGGGCGCCTGGTGGGAGTGAGCCAAGAGACCCAGTACTTC. Amino acid sequence: CAGRLVGVSQETQYF.

This chain links TRBV2 with TRBJ2-7; 7 positions agree with TRBD2. The germline gives CDR1 SNHLY, CDR2 FYNNEI. This CDR3 has 12 residues. Trimming at V came to 7 bases and at J to 6 bases, leaving 6 bases not matched to a gene. The CDR3 bases are TGTGCCAGCAACAACGGGAGGAGCGAGCAGTACTTC. Protein: CASNNGRSEQYF.

J is TRBJ2-1 and V is TRBV15, with 7 bases aligning to TRBD2. Germline trimming cut 0 bases from V and 7 bases from J; bases unmatched to any gene: 9. In germline, CDR1 is LNHNV, CDR2 YYDKDF (reference sequence). This CDR3 region has 16 residues. CDR3 DNA: TGTGCCACCAGCAGAGATGGGGGGGAGGGCCGAAATGAGCAGTTCTTC. It codes for CATSRDGGEGRNEQFF.

The rearrangement joins TRBV5-1 to TRBJ1-1; D unclear. Trimming shortened V by 0 bases and J by 5 bases, and 17 bases separated the two germline ends. Germline CDR1 SGHRS, CDR2 YFSETQ. The CDR3 has 16 residues. The CDR3: CASSLEVRRDRTEAFF. The DNA for the CDR3 is TGCGCCAGCAGCTTGGAGGTTCGGAGGGATCGGACTGAAGCTTTCTTT.

This clone was seen just once. V usage is TRBV9 and J usage is TRBJ2-7; 8 bases match TRBD2. V shed 0 bases and J 2 bases; nucleotides not matched to a gene: 4. This CDR3 region has 15 residues. Germline CDR1 reads SGDLS; CDR2 reads YYNGEE. DNA of the CDR3: TGTGCCAGCAGCGTAGCTGGTAGCGGGGCCTACGAGCAGTACTTC. It translates to CASSVAGSGAYEQYF.